This TCR beta chain emerged from a study of blood T cell repertoires in COVID-19. Study information: T cells, B-cell-depleted T cells, or PBMCs supplied cDNA or gDNA.

In the source study's methods: Amplification of reference gene primers was used by the study to estimate nucleated cell counts. Only in-frame clones appear in the TCRdb table, and some are missing; sequencing was by immunoSEQ multiplex PCR. D and trimming were read from the DNA, whereas the V and J calls and clone size are those reported in that table. The sample lists about 260,000 clones, around 87% occurring once. Trimming took off 4 bases at V and 0 bases at J, with 7 bases between the two ends. The V gene's germline CDR1 is LNHDA and CDR2 SQIVND (reference sequence). The CDR3 length is 15 residues.

This sequence was found in a woman between 50 and 59 years old with acute or convalescent COVID-19. The rearrangement joins TRBV19 to TRBJ2-6; D remains ambiguous. The specimen sequenced was peripheral blood. The DNA for the CDR3 is TGTGCCAGTAGTACATACAGCTCTGGGGCCAACGTCCTGACTTTC. Translating it yields CASSTYSSGANVLTF.